This T cell receptor (beta chain) came from a study of response to subunit inactivated influenza vaccine. The study's findings and limits: Researchers suggested that each seasonal influenza vaccination recruits few new T cells.

This clonotype was picked up a small number of times. Its antigen remains unknown. One entry per CDR3 protein results from TCRdb running MiXCR on the RT-PCR reads. This table holds hundreds of thousands of distinct CDR3 sequences, 18% found once. The V gene lost 6 bases and the J gene lost 8 bases, with 13 bases spanning the gap. The CDR3 contains 12 residues. This specimen was PBMCs from blood, taken more than 4 days after vaccination. V and J are TRBV12-3 or TRBV12-4 and TRBJ1-1, with D possibly TRBD1 on 6 matching bases. The clonotype was recovered from a man in his fifties or sixties who received an inactivated influenza vaccine. The CDR3 spells CASSMRDIEAFF. The CDR3 coding sequence is TGTGCCAGCAGCATGCGGGACATAGAAGCTTTCTTT.